This T cell receptor (beta chain) came from a study of early T cells in non-severe SARS-CoV-2 infection. Study information: Sequenced bulk RNA came from whole blood that was unsorted, and chains were unpaired.

Attachment of unique molecular identifiers to individual cDNA molecules was performed. Each CDR3 protein gets one entry after TCRdb re-called the 5' RACE reads with MiXCR. The sample consists of some 28,000 distinct CDR3 sequences, 5.6% of them appearing once. Findings and limits, study-wide: VDJdb matching, biased toward anti-spike CD8 responses, missed private and CD4 specificities.

The table lists this clonotype with many counts. Its antigen is as yet unknown. With V trimmed by 4 bases and J by 3 bases, 5 bases remained unmatched. The germline V gene has CDR1 LNHDA and CDR2 SQIVND (reference sequence). This CDR3 spans 16 amino acids. The sequence was collected from an adult who was a healthcare worker with PCR-confirmed SARS-CoV-2 infection or an uninfected control (not recorded which). Sequencing input: whole blood. J is TRBJ2-1 and V is TRBV19, with 11 bases lining up with TRBD2. CDR3 amino acids: CASSKTGTSGYNEQFF. In DNA, the CDR3 is TGTGCCAGTAGTAAAACCGGGACTAGCGGCTACAATGAGCAGTTCTTC.